This T cell receptor beta chain was captured in a study of T cells in Graves' hyperthyroidism and ophthalmopathy. Study background: Peripheral blood draws took place at initial diagnosis, ahead of any treatment.

It was RNA transcripts that yielded the amplified TCR beta CDR3 regions. The study used the HTBI primer set for a first-round RT-PCR of the TCR CDR3. TCRdb itself ran the multiplex PCR reads through MiXCR, one entry per CDR3 protein. The data hold some 400,000 distinct CDR3 sequences, with 11% to 15% observed a single time. Across 18 months, stable Graves' hyperthyroidism was marked by no progression to ophthalmopathy. Study outcomes and limitations: Most thyroid clonotypes expanded above 0.001 appeared in blood too. With a median lead of about 6.9 months before onset, the model predicted ophthalmopathy.

This clonotype was observed many times. Its antigen is unidentified. The clonotype was recovered from a woman aged 55-69 years with Graves' hyperthyroidism. The sample taken for sequencing was blood.

In DNA, the CDR3 is TGTGCCAGCAGTTACTCGATCCGTCGGGGGTATGGCTACACCTTC. Translation gives CASSYSIRRGYGYTF. The chain is built from TRBV6-5 and TRBJ1-2; maybe TRBD1 (5 bases). Germline values: CDR1 MNHEY, CDR2 SVGAGI. The CDR3 sequence is 15 residues long. Between the trimmed V and J ends, which lost 0 bases and 5 bases, there was a span of 13 bases.